The 26 T cell receptor beta chains given below trace back to one sample, sequenced in a study of cytomegalovirus exposure and HLA in healthy donors. PCR used 60 Vbeta primers and 13 Jbeta primers. Libraries were prepared by immunoSEQ multiplex PCR; TCRdb keeps only in-frame clonotypes and omits some of them. The sample's table shows roughly 120,000 clones. The sample consisted of PBMCs. The receptors derive from a man aged 18 to 30 in good health and CMV-seronegative.

The genes are TRBV9 and TRBJ2-1; 10 positions agree with TRBD1. The CDR3 has 14 residues. The J segment lost 6 bases and the V segment lost 5 bases, leaving 5 bases of the junction unmatched. The V gene's germline CDR1 is SGDLS and CDR2 YYNGEE. CDR3 DNA: TGTGCCAGCAGTTCCGGGACAGGGGTCAATGAGCAGTTCTTC. This encodes CASSSGTGVNEQFF.

V and J are TRBV27 and TRBJ2-7, with a tentative D call TRBD1 (5 bases). The germline V and J ends were trimmed by 8 bases and 7 bases, with 24 bases remaining between them. This CDR3 comprises 15 residues. The germline V gene has CDR1 MNHEY and CDR2 SMNVEV (reference sequence). The CDR3 loop reads CASSPRSVGSGEQYF. The DNA of the CDR3 is TGTGCCAGCTCCCCCCGGTCGGTCGGCTCAGGGGAGCAGTACTTC.

V and J are TRBV5-1 and TRBJ2-7; 8 bases map to TRBD1. Per germline, CDR1 SGHRS and CDR2 YFSETQ. The ends lost 4 bases at V and 3 bases at J; junction bases unmatched: 6. The CDR3 runs to 14 residues. CDR3: CASSMTGEVYEQYF. The CDR3 DNA reads as TGCGCCAGCAGCATGACAGGGGAGGTCTACGAGCAGTACTTC.

This chain connects TRBV28 to TRBJ2-3; D is unresolved. This CDR3 is 13 amino acids long. Per germline, CDR1 MDHEN and CDR2 SYDVKM. The V end was cut by 5 bases, the J end by 0 bases, with 6 bases between. In DNA form, the CDR3 reads TGTGCCAGCAGTGTGTCTAGCACAGATACGCAGTATTTT. Translation gives CASSVSSTDTQYF.

This chain uses TRBV5-1 with TRBJ1-1; D perhaps matches TRBD1 (5 bases). The CDR3 loop spans 14 amino acids. Per the germline V gene, CDR1 is SGHRS and CDR2 is YFSETQ. V lost 4 bases and J lost 1, with 11 bases in between. The CDR3 is CASSPRQQNTEAFF. The CDR3, as DNA: TGCGCCAGCAGCCCGAGACAGCAGAACACTGAAGCTTTCTTT.

The chain is built from TRBV5-1 and TRBJ1-2, with 9 bases lining up with TRBD1. CDR3 length: 14 residues. The germline V gene has CDR1 SGHRS and CDR2 YFSETQ. V gave up 7 bases and J gave up 1 base; unmatched junction bases: 5. Here the CDR3 reads CASRRDRDNYGYTF. CDR3 nucleotides: TGCGCCAGCCGGCGGGACAGGGATAACTATGGCTACACCTTC.

The genes are TRBV5-1 and TRBJ2-6; weak D call: TRBD2 (7 bases). This CDR3 has 19 residues. CDR1 is SGHRS, CDR2 YFSETQ, per germline. Trimming shortened V by 4 bases and J by 4 bases, and 24 bases separated the two germline ends. Here the CDR3 reads CASSRPSAGGGAGANVLTF. DNA for the CDR3: TGCGCCAGCAGCCGTCCTTCGGCGGGTGGGGGGGCGGGGGCCAACGTCCTGACTTTC.

The chain links TRBV19 to TRBJ1-1; the D is unclear. Trimming stripped 1 base from V and 0 bases from J, with 6 bases between. The germline V gene has CDR1 LNHDA and CDR2 SQIVND (reference sequence). This CDR3 has 14 residues. The CDR3 loop is CASSIVQMNTEAFF. For the CDR3, the DNA is TGTGCCAGTAGTATAGTTCAGATGAACACTGAAGCTTTCTTT.

This sequence joins TRBV10-3 and TRBJ2-2, with 11 bases fitting TRBD2. The CDR3 is 16 amino acids. Trimming at V came to 6 bases and at J to 1 base, leaving 4 bases not matched to a gene. Germline CDR1 reads ENHRY; CDR2 reads SYGVKD. In DNA form, the CDR3 reads TGTGCCATCAGGCCCGGGACTAGCGGGAACACCGGGGAGCTGTTTTTT. As protein: CAIRPGTSGNTGELFF.

This chain's CDR3 is CASSLPQDEQYF. The CDR3 DNA reads TGTGCCAGCAGCTTACCCCAGGACGAGCAGTACTTC. V usage is TRBV7-9 and J usage is TRBJ2-7; D is ambiguous. CDR3 length: 12 amino acids. V was trimmed by 2 bases and J by 5 bases, leaving 7 bases between them. CDR1 and CDR2 (germline): SEHNR, FQNEAQ (reference sequence).

The V and J genes are TRBV5-4 and TRBJ1-2, with 10 bases that match TRBD1. The CDR3 runs 17 residues. Germline CDR1 and CDR2: SGHNT and YYREEE (reference sequence). V shed 4 bases and J 4 bases; nucleotides not matched to a gene: 13. CDR3 residues: CASSLGQGTSRGYGYTF. The CDR3 DNA follows: TGTGCCAGCAGCCTGGGACAGGGGACCTCCAGGGGCTATGGCTACACCTTC.

This rearrangement joins TRBV9 to TRBJ2-7, with TRBD2 identical over 7 bases. The V gene end was trimmed by 4 bases and the J gene end by 6 bases; junction bases not matched to a gene: 13. In germline, CDR1 is SGDLS, CDR2 YYNGEE. The CDR3 spans 15 residues. CDR3 coding DNA: TGTGCCAGCAGCCCAAGTCGGGGGGACCTCTTCGAGCAGTACTTC. Its protein is CASSPSRGDLFEQYF.

The chain couples TRBV18 to TRBJ2-7, with TRBD1 matching over 9 bases. This CDR3 is built from 17 residues. With 3 bases clipped from V and 0 bases from J, the junction kept 9 bases outside the gene matches. Germline V gene sequence: CDR1 KGHSH, CDR2 LQKENI. CDR3: CASSPRSATGGSYEQYF. CDR3 in DNA: TGTGCCAGCTCACCTCGTTCGGCGACAGGGGGCTCCTACGAGCAGTACTTC.

V gene TRBV7-3 combines with J gene TRBJ2-1, with D perhaps matching TRBD2 (5 bases). Germline V gene data show CDR1 as SGHTA and CDR2 as FQGTGA. The V end lost 6 bases, the J end lost 5 bases, and 11 bases lay between the germline ends. This CDR3 comprises 13 residues. The CDR3 DNA follows: TGTGCCAGCAGTCAAGGGAGTAACAATGAGCAGTTCTTC. Translating gives CASSQGSNNEQFF.

V gene TRBV19 combines with J gene TRBJ2-1; 8 positions agree with TRBD1. Germline V lookup: CDR1 LNHDA, CDR2 SQIVND (reference sequence). Unmatched junction bases numbered 19, after V lost 11 bases and J lost 7 bases. This CDR3 is built from 16 residues. Here the CDR3 reads CAGGWVDREMVNEQFF. The CDR3 bases are TGTGCCGGCGGATGGGTGGACAGGGAGATGGTAAATGAGCAGTTCTTC.

V usage is TRBV7-9 and J usage is TRBJ1-3; D gene ambiguous. The ends were cut back, 5 bases at V and 0 bases at J, with 11 bases in the middle. The V gene's germline CDR1 is SEHNR and CDR2 FQNEAQ (reference sequence). CDR3 size: 15 residues. The CDR3 DNA follows: TGTGCCAGCAGCCCTCTTGTAATCTCTGGAAACACCATATATTTT. Translation gives CASSPLVISGNTIYF.

J is TRBJ2-7 and V is TRBV18, with 8 bases matching TRBD1. The CDR3 covers 15 residues. Germline loops: CDR1 KGHSH, CDR2 LQKENI. V dropped 0 bases and J dropped 3; count of bases not matched to a gene: 4. The CDR3 region is CASSPPPGTGYEQYF. DNA for the CDR3: TGTGCCAGCTCACCACCTCCCGGGACAGGCTACGAGCAGTACTTC. Filled out from reference TRBV18 and TRBJ2-7, the complete variable domain reads NAGVMQNPRHLVRRRGQEARLRCSPMKGHSHVYWYRQLPEEGLKFMVYLQKENIIDESGMPKERFSAEFPKEGPSILRIQQVVRGDSAAYFCASSPPPGTGYEQYFGPGTRLTVT.

The chain combines TRBV19 with TRBJ2-1, with 14 bases fitting TRBD2. V trimming: 10 bases; J trimming: 3 bases; junction bases outside the gene matches: 14. The CDR3 spans 18 residues. The germline V gene has CDR1 LNHDA and CDR2 SQIVND (reference sequence). The DNA for the CDR3 is TGTGCCACCATGCCCTGGGGGACTAGCGGGAGCATCTACAATGAGCAGTTCTTC. This translates into CATMPWGTSGSIYNEQFF.

The rearrangement uses TRBV4-2 and TRBJ1-3; perhaps TRBD1 as D (5 bases). V lost 1 base and J 0 bases, leaving 7 bases between the germline ends. CDR1 is LGHNA and CDR2 is YNFKEQ in the germline V gene. This CDR3 region has 15 residues. The CDR3 loop is CASSQADSSGNTIYF. CDR3 coding DNA: TGTGCCAGCAGCCAAGCCGACAGCTCTGGAAACACCATATATTTT.

The CDR3 loop is CASSRGGSASTGELFF. The CDR3 DNA follows: TGTGCCAGCAGCCGGGGAGGGTCGGCGAGCACCGGGGAGCTGTTTTTT. V usage is TRBV7-9 and J usage is TRBJ2-2; 7 bases fit TRBD2. CDR3 length: 16 amino acids. The germline V gene has CDR1 SEHNR and CDR2 FQNEAQ (reference sequence). Losses at the gene ends were 5 bases for V and 4 bases for J; bases not matched to a gene: 10.

The chain links TRBV14 to TRBJ1-2; weak D call: TRBD1 (5 bases). The CDR3 is 15 amino acids. Germline V gene sequence: CDR1 SGHDN, CDR2 FVKESK. V was shortened by 0 bases and J by 4 bases, with 12 bases between the two germline ends. As DNA, the CDR3 is TGTGCCAGCAGCCAAGATTTGGGGCTCGTCTATGGCTACACCTTC. This encodes CASSQDLGLVYGYTF.

The chain links TRBV5-4 to TRBJ2-5; 12 bases agree with TRBD1. Germline CDR1 SGHNT, CDR2 YYREEE (reference sequence). After removal of 9 bases from V and 4 bases from J, the junction contained 7 bases not matched to a gene. The CDR3 extends over 14 amino acids. The CDR3 sequence: CATGDRGPGETQYF. The CDR3 nucleotides read TGTGCCACCGGGGACAGGGGGCCTGGAGAGACCCAGTACTTC.

The genes are TRBV19 and TRBJ2-3, with D perhaps matching TRBD1 (6 bases). The ends were cut back, 4 bases at V and 0 bases at J, with 26 bases in the middle. There are 20 residues in the CDR3. Germline V gene sequence: CDR1 LNHDA, CDR2 SQIVND (reference sequence). The CDR3, as DNA: TGTGCCAGTAGTAATTTGGCAGGGGATCTGACGCCAACTAGCACAGATACGCAGTATTTT. As protein: CASSNLAGDLTPTSTDTQYF.

The chain carries TRBV7-9 and TRBJ2-7; 11 bases align to TRBD2. Per germline, CDR1 SEHNR and CDR2 FQNEAQ (reference sequence). This CDR3 has 15 amino acids. J was trimmed by 2 bases and V by 7 bases; bases with no gene match: 7. CDR3 sequence reads: CASTRMTSGAYEQYF. As DNA, the CDR3 is TGTGCCAGCACTAGAATGACTAGCGGGGCCTACGAGCAGTACTTC.

The V call is TRBV5-1, the J call TRBJ2-5, with 7 bases that match TRBD2. The junction had 14 bases not matched to a gene; V was cut back by 1 base and J by 11 bases. Germline CDR1 and CDR2: SGHRS and YFSETQ. The CDR3 extends over 15 amino acids. The CDR3 DNA sequence: TGCGCCAGCAGCTTGTCAGGGTCAGTCAGCGGGGAGCAGTACTTC. Encoded protein: CASSLSGSVSGEQYF.

The chain combines TRBV28 with TRBJ2-7; D is perhaps TRBD1 (6 bases). This CDR3 contains 11 residues. Germline CDR1 and CDR2: MDHEN and SYDVKM. Trimming left V 11 bases short and J 2 bases short, with 10 bases between. Here the CDR3 DNA reads TGTGCCCTCGGGACACCCTACGAGCAGTACTTC. It yields the protein CALGTPYEQYF.